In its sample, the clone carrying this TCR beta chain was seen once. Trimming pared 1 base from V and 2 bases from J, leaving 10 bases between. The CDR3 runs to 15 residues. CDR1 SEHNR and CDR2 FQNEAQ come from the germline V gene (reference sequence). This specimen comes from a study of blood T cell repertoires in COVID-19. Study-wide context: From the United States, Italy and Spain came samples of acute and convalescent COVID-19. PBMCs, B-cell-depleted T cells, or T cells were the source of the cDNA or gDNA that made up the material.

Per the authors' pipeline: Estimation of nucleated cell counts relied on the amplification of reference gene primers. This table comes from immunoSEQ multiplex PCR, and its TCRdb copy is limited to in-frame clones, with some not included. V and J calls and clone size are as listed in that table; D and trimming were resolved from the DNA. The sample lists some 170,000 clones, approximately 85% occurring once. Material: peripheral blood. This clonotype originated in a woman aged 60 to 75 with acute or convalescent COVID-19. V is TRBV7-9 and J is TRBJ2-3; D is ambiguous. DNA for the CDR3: TGTGCCAGCAGCTTAGGAGGTCAGACCACAGATACGCAGTATTTT. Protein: CASSLGGQTTDTQYF.